This passage covers 21 T cell receptor beta chains from one sample sequenced in a study of OX40 agonist ivuxolimab in advanced cancers. The table came from immunoSEQ multiplex PCR; TCRdb's copy has only in-frame clones and leaves some out. The sample holds about 83,000 clones; approximately 83% are singletons and the top ten take roughly 0.62%. Source: CD4+ or CD8+ T cells sorted from blood, taken in a trial of the OX40 agonist ivuxolimab. The receptors were sampled from an adult with an advanced solid tumor such as melanoma, head and neck, liver or kidney cancer.

The gene calls are TRBV6-5 and TRBJ2-1, with a weak D call TRBD2 (6 bases). Germline V CDR1 and CDR2: MNHEY, SVGAGI. Between the trimmed V and J ends, which lost 7 bases and 15 bases, there was a span of 16 bases. The CDR3 consists of 11 residues. In DNA form, the CDR3 reads TGTGCCAGCACTCGGGCGGGGCGGGCGTTCTTC. Protein: CASTRAGRAFF.

The J gene is TRBJ1-5, the V gene TRBV10-3; no clear D gene. This CDR3 comprises 13 residues. The V end was cut by 0 bases, the J end by 7 bases, with 7 bases between. CDR1 is ENHRY, CDR2 SYGVKD, per germline. CDR3 protein: CAISESQFQPQHF. In nucleotides, the CDR3 is TGTGCCATCAGTGAGTCACAGTTCCAGCCCCAGCATTTT.

The rearrangement joins TRBV27 to TRBJ1-5; possibly TRBD1 for D (5 bases). Per the germline V gene, CDR1 is MNHEY and CDR2 is SMNVEV (reference sequence). Trimming took off 3 bases at V and 0 bases at J, with 18 bases between the two ends. The CDR3 sequence is 18 residues long. The CDR3 here is CASSFAATGRYSNQPQHF. DNA of the CDR3: TGTGCCAGCAGTTTCGCCGCAACGGGACGGTATAGCAATCAGCCCCAGCATTTT.

About this clone itself: The sample carries other DNA sequences with the same CDR3. The chain employs TRBV7-2 and TRBJ1-1; TRBD1 might be the D (6 bases). The germline gives CDR1 SGHTA, CDR2 FQGNSA. CDR3 size: 15 residues. Trimming cost V 1 base and J 0 bases, with 9 bases left between them. The CDR3 nucleotides are TGTGCCAGCAGCTTAGGCCAGGGGTTGAACACTGAAGCTTTCTTT. Translated: CASSLGQGLNTEAFF.

This clone turned up a few times. The gene calls are TRBV30 and TRBJ1-6; D gene uncertain. V was trimmed by 4 bases and J by 8 bases, leaving 12 bases between them. The length of the CDR3 is 13 residues. The V gene's germline CDR1 is GTSNPN and CDR2 SVGIG (reference sequence). The CDR3 reads CAWKWARDSPLHF. CDR3 in DNA: TGTGCCTGGAAATGGGCGAGGGATTCACCCCTCCACTTT.

This chain connects TRBV4-3 to TRBJ2-1; D not certain. This CDR3 contains 15 residues. Germline V gene data show CDR1 as LGHNA and CDR2 as YSLEER. The V end was cut by 0 bases, the J end by 4 bases, with 10 bases between. The CDR3 bases are TGCGCCAGCAGCCAAGATATCGAATATTACAATGAGCAGTTCTTC. This encodes CASSQDIEYYNEQFF.

The J gene is TRBJ2-2, the V gene TRBV4-3; D ambiguous. CDR1 is LGHNA and CDR2 is YSLEER in the germline V gene. The CDR3 contains 14 residues. With 4 bases removed from V and 8 bases from J, the gap between germline ends came to 14 bases. The CDR3 DNA follows: TGCGCCAGCAGCCCCACACAAGCTTGGGGGGAGCTGTTTTTT. Its protein product is CASSPTQAWGELFF.

The rearrangement links TRBV29-1 to TRBJ2-7; maybe TRBD1 (6 bases). V lost 7 bases and J 9 bases, leaving 16 bases between the germline ends. The CDR3 is 11 amino acids. Germline V lookup: CDR1 SQVTM, CDR2 ANQGSEA. Here the CDR3 reads CSAKQGDGQYF. CDR3 coding DNA: TGCAGCGCTAAACAGGGAGACGGGCAGTACTTC.

This clone appeared once. CDR3 in amino acids: CASSLGVNYGYTF. CDR3 coding DNA: TGTGCCAGCAGCTTAGGCGTAAACTATGGCTACACCTTC. The chain employs TRBV11-2 and TRBJ1-2, with no clear D. Germline-derived CDR1 and CDR2 are SGHAT and FQNNGV. The CDR3 totals 13 residues. Between the trimmed V and J ends, which lost 1 base and 2 bases, there was a span of 5 bases.

The genes are TRBV5-1 and TRBJ1-6, with D tentatively TRBD1 (5 bases). From germline, CDR1 is SGHRS and CDR2 YFSETQ. Trimming took 2 bases from V and 5 from J, leaving 11 bases between them. This CDR3 contains 15 residues. The CDR3 coding sequence is TGCGCCAGCAGCTTAGAGGGGAGAGATAATTCACCCCTCCACTTT. Translation: CASSLEGRDNSPLHF.

J is TRBJ1-2 and V is TRBV9; no reliable D call. Germline V CDR1 and CDR2: SGDLS, YYNGEE. Trimming stripped 3 bases from V and 5 bases from J, with 8 bases between. CDR3 length: 12 residues. As DNA, the CDR3 is TGTGCCAGCAGCGACACGTTTTATGGCTACACCTTC. Its protein is CASSDTFYGYTF.

The V and J genes are TRBV5-8 and TRBJ2-6; 10 bases fit TRBD1. V shed 3 bases, J shed 2 bases, and the junction held 5 bases outside the gene matches. Germline lookup yields CDR1 SGHTS and CDR2 YDEGEE. The CDR3 spans 17 residues. This CDR3 is CASSSGTGVTGANVLTF. The CDR3 DNA reads TGTGCCAGCAGCTCCGGGACAGGGGTGACTGGGGCCAACGTCCTGACTTTC.

The genes are TRBV6-4 and TRBJ2-1; D not certain. The CDR3 totals 14 residues. Germline CDR1 MRHNA, CDR2 SNTAGT. V was trimmed by 8 bases and J by 1 base, leaving 12 bases between them. The CDR3 bases are TGTGCCAGCCCTAGAGGACCATCCTACAATGAGCAGTTCTTC. It is translated as CASPRGPSYNEQFF.

The rearrangement joins TRBV18 to TRBJ1-1; 7 bases are a match to TRBD1. V lost 6 bases and J lost 1; bases outside the gene matches: 2. This CDR3 has 13 residues. CDR1 and CDR2 from the germline V gene are KGHSH and LQKENI. CDR3 region: CASSWDRNTEAFF. CDR3 in DNA: TGTGCCAGCTCTTGGGACAGGAACACTGAAGCTTTCTTT.

The V and J genes are TRBV9 and TRBJ2-1; TRBD1 is a possible D gene (5 bases). The length of the CDR3 is 17 residues. Trimming cost V 0 bases and J 0 bases, with 13 bases left between them. Germline V gene lookup returns CDR1 SGDLS and CDR2 YYNGEE. The CDR3, as DNA: TGTGCCAGCAGCGTAGAAGGGGAACAGCTCTCCTACAATGAGCAGTTCTTC. Translation: CASSVEGEQLSYNEQFF.

This clone has a handful of counts. CDR3 amino acids: CASSLATGTDTGELFF. The CDR3 DNA is TGTGCCAGCAGCTTAGCCACCGGGACAGACACCGGGGAGCTGTTTTTT. The rearrangement joins TRBV11-3 to TRBJ2-2; 7 bases align to TRBD1. Germline V CDR1 and CDR2: SGHNT, YENEEA. V trimming: 1 base; J trimming: 3 bases; junction bases outside the gene matches: 5. CDR3 length: 16 residues.

The rearrangement joins TRBV29-1 to TRBJ2-5; the D gene is possibly TRBD1 (6 bases). This CDR3 region has 11 residues. Trimming left V 3 bases short and J 5 bases short, with 7 bases between. Germline V CDR1 and CDR2: SQVTM, ANQGSEA. CDR3 region: CSVERGETQYF. In nucleotides, the CDR3 is TGCAGCGTTGAGAGGGGGGAGACCCAGTACTTC.

The rearrangement links TRBV7-2 to TRBJ2-1; tentative D call: TRBD2 (5 bases). CDR3 size: 13 residues. Germline V gene lookup returns CDR1 SGHTA and CDR2 FQGNSA. The V end lost 5 bases, the J end lost 8 bases, and 13 bases lay between the germline ends. The CDR3 nucleotides are TGTGCCAGCAGCCTATTGGGAGTTGATGAGCAGTTCTTC. Translated: CASSLLGVDEQFF.

About this clone itself: The sample has other DNA sequences that encode this CDR3 too. V is TRBV6-6 and J is TRBJ2-2; perhaps TRBD1 as D (6 bases). The CDR3 length is 14 residues. Trimming left V 7 bases short and J 1 base short, with 10 bases between. The V gene's germline CDR1 is MNHNY and CDR2 SVGAGI (reference sequence). DNA for the CDR3: TGTGCCAGCATCCTGGACAGGAACACCGGGGAGCTGTTTTTT. It specifies CASILDRNTGELFF.

The genes are TRBV7-2 and TRBJ1-1, with 7 positions matching TRBD1. Germline-derived CDR1 and CDR2 are SGHTA and FQGNSA. Trimming at V came to 5 bases and at J to 0 bases, leaving 12 bases not matched to a gene. CDR3 length equals 17 residues. As DNA, the CDR3 is TGTGCCAGCAGCATCCCCCTGACAGGGAGCATGAACACTGAAGCTTTCTTT. Translating gives CASSIPLTGSMNTEAFF.

The chain recombines TRBV30 with TRBJ1-2; no clear D. V was pared by 3 bases and J by 1 base, with 6 bases between. The CDR3 spans 12 residues. Germline values: CDR1 GTSNPN, CDR2 SVGIG (reference sequence). The CDR3 spells CAWRGLNYGYTF. CDR3 nucleotide sequence: TGTGCCTGGAGGGGCCTTAACTATGGCTACACCTTC.